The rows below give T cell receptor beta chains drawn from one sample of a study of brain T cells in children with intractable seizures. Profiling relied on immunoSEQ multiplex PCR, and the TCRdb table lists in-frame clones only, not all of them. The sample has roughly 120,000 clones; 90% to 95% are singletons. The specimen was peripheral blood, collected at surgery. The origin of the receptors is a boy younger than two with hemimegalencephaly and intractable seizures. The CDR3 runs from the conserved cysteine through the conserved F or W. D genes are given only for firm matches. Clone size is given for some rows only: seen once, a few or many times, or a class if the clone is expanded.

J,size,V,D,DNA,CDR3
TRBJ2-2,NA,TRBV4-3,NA,TGCGCCAGCAGCCGTTGGCCCGGGGAGCTGTTTTTT,CASSRWPGELFF
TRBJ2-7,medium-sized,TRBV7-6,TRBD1,TGTGCCAGCAGCTTAGGACTGGGACAGGACCCTTACTACGAGCAGTACTTC,CASSLGLGQDPYYEQYF
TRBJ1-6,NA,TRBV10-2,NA,TGCGCCAGCAGTGAGGTAATGGGCTCCTATAATTCACCCCTCCACTTT,CASSEVMGSYNSPLHF
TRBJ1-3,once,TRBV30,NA,TGTGCCTGGAGTGTATACAGCTCTGGAAACACCATATATTTT,CAWSVYSSGNTIYF
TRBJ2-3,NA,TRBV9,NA,TGTGCCAGCAGCACCCGAACAGATACGCAGTATTTT,CASSTRTDTQYF
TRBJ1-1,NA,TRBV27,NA,TGTGCCAGCAGTTCCACCTTCCGGACAGTGAACACTGAAGCTTTCTTT,CASSSTFRTVNTEAFF
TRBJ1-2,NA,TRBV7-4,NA,TGTGCCAGCAGCTTGGGGGTAAACTATGGCTACACCTTC,CASSLGVNYGYTF
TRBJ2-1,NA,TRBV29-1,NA,TGCAGCGCCCTGGGACTCCTATACTACAATGAGCAGTTCTTC,CSALGLLYYNEQFF
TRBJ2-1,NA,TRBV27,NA,TGTGCCAGCAGTTTTCTGTCGAGCTCCTACAATGAGCAGTTCTTC,CASSFLSSSYNEQFF
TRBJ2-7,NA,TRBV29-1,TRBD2,TGCAGCGTTGTGGGACTAGCGCGAACCTCGACCTCCTACGAGCAGTACTTC,CSVVGLARTSTSYEQYF
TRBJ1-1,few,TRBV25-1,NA,TGTGCCAGCAGTGTAGCAGGTCCCACTGAAGCTTTCTTT,CASSVAGPTEAFF
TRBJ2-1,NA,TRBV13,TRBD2,TGTGCCAGCAGCTTTAGCGGGATACCATACAATGAGCAGTTCTTC,CASSFSGIPYNEQFF
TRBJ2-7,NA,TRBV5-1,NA,TGCGCCAGCAGCTTGATTGGGGGAACCTACGAGCAGTACTTC,CASSLIGGTYEQYF
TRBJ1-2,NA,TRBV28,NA,TGTGCCAGCAGTCGCCCCATCTATGGCTACACCTTC,CASSRPIYGYTF